This TCR beta chain comes out of a study of blood T cell repertoires in COVID-19. In the study overall: Acute and convalescent COVID-19 samples came from the United States, Italy and Spain. The analysed material was cDNA or gDNA that came from T cells, B-cell-depleted T cells, or PBMCs.

Original data processing: Using reference gene primer amplification, nucleated cell counts were estimated. The protocol was immunoSEQ multiplex PCR, while the TCRdb copy is restricted to in-frame clones and leaves out a portion. The V and J calls and clone size are taken from that table; D and trimming were inferred from the DNA. The sample includes 250,000 to 300,000 clones, about nine tenths of them seen just once. The V gene's germline CDR1 is LNHDA and CDR2 SQIVND (reference sequence). The CDR3 is 15 amino acids. Germline trimming cut 2 bases from V and 3 bases from J; bases unmatched to any gene: 6.

The sample was peripheral blood. This receptor was identified in a man over 45 with acute or convalescent COVID-19. The gene calls are TRBV19 and TRBJ1-2, with 7 bases aligning to TRBD1. The CDR3 spells CASSILKGAYYGYTF. DNA for the CDR3: TGTGCCAGTAGTATACTGAAGGGGGCCTACTATGGCTACACCTTC. Together with reference TRBV19 and TRBJ1-2, the CDR3 gives the full variable domain: DGGITQSPKYLFRKEGQNVTLSCEQNLNHDAMYWYRQDPGQGLRLIYYSQIVNDFQKGDIAEGYSVSREKKESFPLTVTSAQKNPTAFYLCASSILKGAYYGYTFGSGTRLTVV.